This T cell receptor (beta chain) is drawn from a study of blood T cell repertoires in COVID-19. This clone came up a few times. Clones were read by immunoSEQ multiplex PCR, and TCRdb kept only the in-frame ones, dropping some. The sample contains just under 350,000 clones, 85% to 90% of which appear only once. V dropped 5 bases and J dropped 7 bases, with 18 bases sitting between them. The germline V gene has CDR1 SEHNR and CDR2 FQNEAQ (reference sequence). CDR3 length: 14 amino acids. This sequence was found in a woman between 50 and 59 years old with COVID-19, enrolled during active disease. The sample was peripheral blood. This chain links TRBV7-9 with TRBJ2-7, with a tentative D call TRBD2 (5 bases). The CDR3 nucleotides read TGTGCCAGCAGCCCCGACGGGATCCTCGGGGAGCAGTACTTC. It is translated as CASSPDGILGEQYF.